This TCR beta chain emerged from a study of long-term antiretroviral therapy in people with HIV. The CDR3 consists of 15 residues. Germline V gene sequence: CDR1 SGHTA, CDR2 FQGNSA. V was clipped by 1 base and J by 4 bases, with 11 bases between them. The assay used was immunoSEQ (version v3.0), run at survey level. Repertoires were generated with immunoSEQ multiplex PCR, while TCRdb's copy carries only in-frame clones and drops some. The sample lists 25,000 to 35,000 clones, 80% occurring once. V gene TRBV7-2 combines with J gene TRBJ1-5; possibly TRBD1 for D (5 bases). The receptor was derived from a man in his forties or fifties with HIV. The sample was unsorted PBMCs, taken 0.3 years after starting antiretroviral therapy. The CDR3: CASSLGSGGNQPQHF. Written as DNA, the CDR3 is TGTGCCAGCAGCTTAGGATCGGGGGGGAATCAGCCCCAGCATTTT.